A single TCR beta chain is shown here with its context. Authors' processing steps: Reference gene primer amplification in the assay estimated nucleated cell counts. The assay was immunoSEQ multiplex PCR, and TCRdb's table has in-frame clones only and misses some. V, J and clone size reflect that table, while D and trimming were determined from the DNA. Among roughly 25,000 clones, 90% were seen once, and the ten largest hold approximately 10%. The record originates from a study of blood T cell repertoires in COVID-19. As for the study in general: From the United States, Italy and Spain came samples of acute and convalescent COVID-19. Sample material is recorded as cDNA or gDNA derived from T cells, B-cell-depleted T cells, or PBMCs.

The specimen was peripheral blood. The TCR originated in a man in his sixties or seventies with acute or convalescent COVID-19.

DNA of the CDR3: TGCGCCAGCAGCTTGTCGACAGGGCAGACCGGGGAGCTGTTTTTT. It encodes CASSLSTGQTGELFF. V is TRBV5-1 and J is TRBJ2-2; 7 nucleotides align to TRBD1. Trimming removed 1 base from V and 5 bases from J; junction bases left unmatched: 5. The CDR3 spans 15 residues. Germline lookup yields CDR1 SGHRS and CDR2 YFSETQ.